The 23 T cell receptor beta chains listed next were all sequenced from one sample in a study of control samples from healthy donors and cancer patients. Measured with immunoSEQ multiplex PCR; TCRdb has only the in-frame clones, and not every one. The table includes 150,000 or so clones, 85% to 95% detected once. Sequencing input: PBMCs. Source of these receptors: a man in his 60s with colorectal cancer.

The chain employs TRBV27 and TRBJ1-1; D possibly corresponds to TRBD1 (5 bases). The length of the CDR3 is 13 residues. CDR1 MNHEY and CDR2 SMNVEV come from the germline V gene (reference sequence). Trimming cost V 9 bases and J 1 base, with 12 bases left between them. For the CDR3, the DNA is TGTGCCAGTATTGAGGGACGGAACACTGAAGCTTTCTTT. Encoded protein: CASIEGRNTEAFF.

The V call is TRBV5-1, the J call TRBJ2-5; TRBD1 might be the D (6 bases). The CDR3 is 16 amino acids. CDR1 is SGHRS, CDR2 YFSETQ, per germline. V was trimmed by 0 bases and J by 4 bases, leaving 16 bases between them. The CDR3 nucleotides are TGCGCCAGCAGCTTGGCGGGACACTCTCAGAGAGAGACCCAGTACTTC. Translation: CASSLAGHSQRETQYF. The complete variable domain, with remaining parts taken from reference TRBV5-1 and TRBJ2-5, reads KAGVTQTPRYLIKTRGQQVTLSCSPISGHRSVSWYQQTPGQGLQFLFEYFSETQRNKGNFPGRFSGRQFSNSRSEMNVSTLELGDSALYLCASSLAGHSQRETQYFGPGTRLLVL.

The CDR3 loop reads CASSLAGQGVDEQFF. The CDR3, as DNA: TGTGCCAGCAGCTTAGCGGGACAGGGGGTCGATGAGCAGTTCTTC. The chain carries TRBV7-2 and TRBJ2-1, with TRBD1 identical over 11 bases. Germline trimming cut 0 bases from V and 8 bases from J; bases unmatched to any gene: 3. Germline values: CDR1 SGHTA, CDR2 FQGNSA. CDR3 length equals 15 residues.

The gene calls are TRBV7-9 and TRBJ1-1; TRBD1 aligns across 8 bases. Germline V gene lookup returns CDR1 SEHNR and CDR2 FQNEAQ (reference sequence). The ends lost 0 bases at V and 6 bases at J; junction bases unmatched: 6. The CDR3 is 15 residues long. CDR3 nucleotides: TGTGCCAGCAGCTTAGCAGGACAGGGTTACTCTGAAGCTTTCTTT. Its translation is CASSLAGQGYSEAFF.

This chain links TRBV7-9 with TRBJ2-5; possible D gene TRBD1, 5 bases. There are 14 residues in the CDR3. CDR1 is SEHNR and CDR2 is FQNEAQ in the germline V gene (reference sequence). V was cut by 0 bases and J by 5 bases, with 10 bases left in between. CDR3 DNA sequence: TGTGCCAGCAGCTTAGCGGCAGGGATGGAGACCCAGTACTTC. It codes for CASSLAAGMETQYF.

The rearrangement joins TRBV5-4 to TRBJ1-6, with 7 bases identical to TRBD1. CDR1 and CDR2 from the germline V gene are SGHNT and YYREEE (reference sequence). This CDR3 is built from 15 residues. The J segment lost 5 bases and the V segment lost 5 bases, leaving 7 bases of the junction unmatched. In nucleotides, the CDR3 is TGTGCCAGCAGACCCGTCGACAGGGATAATTCACCCCTCCACTTT. Translation: CASRPVDRDNSPLHF.

The V gene is TRBV27, the J gene TRBJ2-1, with 8 bases lining up with TRBD1. The CDR3 extends over 14 amino acids. V gave up 7 bases and J gave up 6 bases; unmatched junction bases: 8. Looked up from germline, CDR1 is MNHEY and CDR2 is SMNVEV (reference sequence). The CDR3 spells CASTFGTGGNEQFF. CDR3 in DNA: TGTGCCAGCACCTTCGGGACAGGAGGCAATGAGCAGTTCTTC.

Remarks on this clone: The same CDR3 arises from other DNA sequences in this sample as well. The genes are TRBV5-1 and TRBJ2-2; D is undetermined. Trimming shortened V by 2 bases and J by 3 bases, and 8 bases separated the two germline ends. CDR1 and CDR2 from the germline V gene are SGHRS and YFSETQ. The CDR3 sequence is 14 residues long. The CDR3 spells CASSLRTDTGELFF. Here the CDR3 DNA reads TGCGCCAGCAGCTTAAGGACCGACACCGGGGAGCTGTTTTTT. The variable domain in full, completed from reference TRBV5-1 and TRBJ2-2, reads KAGVTQTPRYLIKTRGQQVTLSCSPISGHRSVSWYQQTPGQGLQFLFEYFSETQRNKGNFPGRFSGRQFSNSRSEMNVSTLELGDSALYLCASSLRTDTGELFFGEGSRLTVL.

The chain is built from TRBV4-1 and TRBJ1-6, with 8 bases lining up with TRBD1. The CDR3 has 16 amino acids. With 4 bases clipped from V and 5 bases from J, the junction kept 7 bases outside the gene matches. Germline V gene lookup returns CDR1 MGHRA and CDR2 YSYEKL. The CDR3 spells CASSPSRDRNNSPLHF. CDR3 bases: TGCGCCAGCAGCCCGTCCCGGGACAGGAATAATTCACCCCTCCACTTT.

This rearrangement joins TRBV7-2 to TRBJ2-7; no clear D. The V and J ends lost 6 bases and 3 bases respectively, with 12 bases between them. There are 13 residues in the CDR3. Germline values: CDR1 SGHTA, CDR2 FQGNSA. CDR3 residues: CASSLARNYEQYF. In nucleotides, the CDR3 is TGTGCCAGCAGTCTTGCGCGGAACTACGAGCAGTACTTC.

The chain links TRBV6-5 to TRBJ1-4; the D is unclear. The CDR3 is made up of 12 amino acids. Germline lookup yields CDR1 MNHEY and CDR2 SVGAGI. V was trimmed by 7 bases and J by 0 bases, leaving 3 bases between them. This chain's CDR3 is CASTATNEKLFF. CDR3 nucleotide sequence: TGTGCCAGCACCGCAACTAATGAAAAACTGTTTTTT.

With regard to this clone: Additional DNA sequences in this sample encode the identical CDR3. V is TRBV18 and J is TRBJ1-1, with TRBD1 as a possible D gene (6 bases). Germline loops: CDR1 KGHSH, CDR2 LQKENI. This CDR3 is 15 amino acids long. V lost 0 bases and J 1 base, leaving 9 bases between the germline ends. CDR3 nucleotide sequence: TGTGCCAGCTCACCACCTGCGGGACAGAACACTGAAGCTTTCTTT. Its protein is CASSPPAGQNTEAFF. Variable domain in full (rest from reference TRBV18 and TRBJ1-1): NAGVMQNPRHLVRRRGQEARLRCSPMKGHSHVYWYRQLPEEGLKFMVYLQKENIIDESGMPKERFSAEFPKEGPSILRIQQVVRGDSAAYFCASSPPAGQNTEAFFGQGTRLTVV.

This chain joins TRBV30 and TRBJ2-7, with 11 nucleotides matching TRBD1. The CDR3 runs 13 residues. CDR1 and CDR2 from the germline V gene are GTSNPN and SVGIG (reference sequence). Losses at the gene ends were 4 bases for V and 6 bases for J; bases not matched to a gene: 5. The CDR3 DNA reads TGTGCCTGGAAGGACAGGGGGCGTCTCGAGCAGTACTTC. Translating gives CAWKDRGRLEQYF.

The chain links TRBV9 to TRBJ2-7, with TRBD1 matching over 8 bases. Trimming removed 2 bases from V and 6 bases from J; junction bases left unmatched: 4. The CDR3 loop spans 13 amino acids. Looked up from germline, CDR1 is SGDLS and CDR2 is YYNGEE. CDR3 in DNA: TGTGCCAGCAGCGTGATTGACAGGGGCGAGCAGTACTTC. This gives the protein CASSVIDRGEQYF. Variable domain in full (rest from reference TRBV9 and TRBJ2-7): DSGVTQTPKHLITATGQRVTLRCSPRSGDLSVYWYQQSLDQGLQFLIQYYNGEERAKGNILERFSAQQFPDLHSELNLSSLELGDSALYFCASSVIDRGEQYFGPGTRLTVT.

The J gene is TRBJ1-2, the V gene TRBV24-1, with 7 bases matching TRBD1. CDR3 length: 13 amino acids. Germline values: CDR1 KGHDR, CDR2 SFDVKD. With V trimmed by 7 bases and J by 5 bases, 6 bases remained unmatched. The CDR3 reads CATSPDRDYGYTF. Written as DNA, the CDR3 is TGTGCCACCAGCCCCGACAGGGATTATGGCTACACCTTC.

The rearrangement links TRBV4-1 to TRBJ1-3; D remains ambiguous. Trimming shortened V by 0 bases and J by 0 bases, and 12 bases separated the two germline ends. Germline V gene data show CDR1 as MGHRA and CDR2 as YSYEKL. The CDR3 runs 17 residues. CDR3 region: CASSQEPGLFSGNTIYF. The DNA of the CDR3 is TGCGCCAGCAGCCAAGAGCCCGGACTCTTCTCTGGAAACACCATATATTTT.

This clone was recorded once. The chain combines TRBV28 with TRBJ2-1, with D perhaps TRBD1 (6 bases). Germline values: CDR1 MDHEN, CDR2 SYDVKM. Deletions cut 10 bases from V and 5 bases from J, with 18 bases between. The CDR3 loop spans 14 amino acids. The CDR3 spells CAILPLGQNNEQFF. CDR3 nucleotide sequence: TGTGCCATTCTTCCGCTGGGACAAAACAATGAGCAGTTCTTC.

In regard to this clone: The junction shows a germline mismatch at one end, possibly a read error. The same CDR3 is also encoded by other DNA sequences in this sample. V is TRBV6-1 and J is TRBJ2-3; D may correspond to TRBD1 or TRBD2 (6 bases each). The CDR3 totals 15 residues. Germline values: CDR1 MNHNS, CDR2 SASEGT. The CDR3 bases are TGTGCCAGTAGTGAAAATCTAAGGAGGGGGGATACGCAGTATTTT. It is translated as CASSENLRRGDTQYF.

This chain links TRBV4-1 with TRBJ2-3; weak D call: TRBD1 (6 bases). Per germline, CDR1 MGHRA and CDR2 YSYEKL. The CDR3 sequence is 15 residues long. V shed 4 bases and J shed 7 bases, with 18 bases lying between them. DNA of the CDR3: TGCGCCAGCAGCCGGTCTCCAGGGGATAGGAATACGCAGTATTTT. Translating it yields CASSRSPGDRNTQYF.

J is TRBJ1-5 and V is TRBV5-1; D possibly corresponds to TRBD1 (6 bases). Germline CDR1 is SGHRS and CDR2 is YFSETQ. Trimming shortened V by 0 bases and J by 2 bases, and 12 bases separated the two germline ends. This CDR3 has 16 amino acids. The CDR3 DNA reads as TGCGCCAGCAGCTTGGAGGGGGGGATCGGCAATCAGCCCCAGCATTTT. Protein sequence: CASSLEGGIGNQPQHF.

The gene calls are TRBV29-1 and TRBJ1-2; 8 bases agree with TRBD1. Looked up from germline, CDR1 is SQVTM and CDR2 is ANQGSEA. This CDR3 contains 11 residues. V lost 7 bases, J lost 7 bases, and 5 bases stayed unmatched. DNA of the CDR3: TGCAGCGCCGGGACAGGCGGTGGCTACACCTTC. Translated, it gives CSAGTGGGYTF.

The genes are TRBV5-6 and TRBJ1-2; no firm D call. Germline CDR1 SGHDT, CDR2 YYEEEE. V was cut by 5 bases and J by 3 bases, with 17 bases left in between. The CDR3 is 15 residues long. For the CDR3, the DNA is TGTGCCAGCAGGCTGGGGAGGGTGCGGGACTATGGCTACACCTTC. Its translation: CASRLGRVRDYGYTF. The complete variable domain, with remaining parts taken from reference TRBV5-6 and TRBJ1-2, reads DAGVTQSPTHLIKTRGQQVTLRCSPKSGHDTVSWYQQALGQGPQFIFQYYEEEERQRGNFPDRFSGHQFPNYSSELNVNALLLGDSALYLCASRLGRVRDYGYTFGSGTRLTVV.

V is TRBV24-1 and J is TRBJ2-1; maybe TRBD2 (5 bases). Deletions cut 1 base from V and 9 bases from J, with 9 bases between. The CDR3 loop spans 13 amino acids. Germline CDR1 and CDR2: KGHDR and SFDVKD. The CDR3 DNA follows: TGTGCCACCAGTGATTTCGAGGGCAGTGAGCAGTTCTTC. As protein: CATSDFEGSEQFF.